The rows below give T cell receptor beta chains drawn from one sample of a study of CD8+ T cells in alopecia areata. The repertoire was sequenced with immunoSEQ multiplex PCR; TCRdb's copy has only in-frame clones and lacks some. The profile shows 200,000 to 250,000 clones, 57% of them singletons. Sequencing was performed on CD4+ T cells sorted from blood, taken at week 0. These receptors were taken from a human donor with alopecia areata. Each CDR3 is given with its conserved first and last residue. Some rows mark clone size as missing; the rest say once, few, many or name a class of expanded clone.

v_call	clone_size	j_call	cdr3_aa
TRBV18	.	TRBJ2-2	CASSPPVSPGELFF
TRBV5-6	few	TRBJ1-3	CASSLVGASSGNTIYF
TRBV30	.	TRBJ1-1	CAWSRGQAEAFF
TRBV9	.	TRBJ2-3	CASSSSGGTDTQYF
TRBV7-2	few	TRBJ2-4	CASSPRLKSKNIQYF
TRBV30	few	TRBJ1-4	CAWSFGQSNEKLFF
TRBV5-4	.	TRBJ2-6	CASSLDDRAGANVLTF
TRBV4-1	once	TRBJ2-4	CASSQGGRGGLAKNIQYF
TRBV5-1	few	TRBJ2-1	CASSLVADKNNEQFF
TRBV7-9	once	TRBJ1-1	CASSLGGVGLGAFF
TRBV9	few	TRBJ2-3	CASSRTRTSATDTQYF
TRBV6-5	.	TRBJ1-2	CASSYSGVNYGYTF
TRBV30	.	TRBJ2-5	CAWSVGDGPFSRGETQYF
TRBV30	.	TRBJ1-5	CAWSAKQGPNQPQHF
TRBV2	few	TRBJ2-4	CASSVRNIQYF
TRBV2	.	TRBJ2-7	CASRPPLYEQYF
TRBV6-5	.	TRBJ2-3	CASSYSEAKYTDTQYF
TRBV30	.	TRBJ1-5	CAWSRQSGPQHF
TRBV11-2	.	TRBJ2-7	CASSPGQSSYEQYF
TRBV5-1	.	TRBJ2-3	CASSRTTGGSTDTQYF
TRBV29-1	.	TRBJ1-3	CSVERGNTIYF
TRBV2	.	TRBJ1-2	CASSVHGTNYGYTF
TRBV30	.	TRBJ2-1	CASTPGGRYNEQFF
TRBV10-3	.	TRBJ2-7	CAIRDVAYEQYF
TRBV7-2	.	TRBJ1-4	CASSSSGTGLEKLFF
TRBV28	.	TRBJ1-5	CASSPGLRRQINQPQHF
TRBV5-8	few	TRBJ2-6	CASSLEVFFSGANVLTF
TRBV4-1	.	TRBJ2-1	CASSQETLLVAEQFF
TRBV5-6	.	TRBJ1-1	CASSFTGRGAEAFF
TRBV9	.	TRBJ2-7	CASSQGFLAEQYF
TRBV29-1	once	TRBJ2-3	CSVEPDRGGTDTQYF
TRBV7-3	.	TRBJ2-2	CASSNGGLTGELFF
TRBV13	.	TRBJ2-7	CASSPPSSSYEQYF
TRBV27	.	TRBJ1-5	CASSPQGGPQHF
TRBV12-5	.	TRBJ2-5	CASGFGQGETQYF
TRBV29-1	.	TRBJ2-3	CSVGAGKTDTQYF
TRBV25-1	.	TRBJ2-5	CASSEWGSQETQYF
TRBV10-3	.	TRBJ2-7	CAISPTSGGPYEQYF
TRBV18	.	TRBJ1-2	CASSPEGQANYGYTF